The T cell receptor (beta chain) under discussion was sequenced for a study of blood T cells in healthy people across ages. Regarding the study as a whole: More naive CD4+ cells and higher diversity marked long-lived donors relative to aged donors.

The trim removed 2 bases at V and 7 bases at J, leaving 8 bases unmatched. CDR1 SGHRS and CDR2 YFSETQ come from the germline V gene. The CDR3 extends over 15 amino acids. For this clonotype: Its antigen remains unidentified.

A J-beta primer mix and a sample-barcoded 5' primer were used in a second PCR of about 6 to 12 cycles. The yield of each sample was at least 2.5 million CDR3-containing paired-end reads. Via MiXCR, TCRdb re-called the 5' RACE reads, giving one row per CDR3 protein. The sample has fewer than 900,000 distinct CDR3 sequences, approximately 39% seen once; the top ten hold roughly 20%. What was sequenced was blood. V usage is TRBV5-1 and J usage is TRBJ1-2; TRBD1 aligns across 10 bases. This receptor was obtained from a woman aged 55 to 70 in good health. The chain's CDR3 is CASSFDRTGGTGYTF. The CDR3 DNA sequence: TGCGCCAGCAGCTTCGATCGGACAGGGGGAACTGGCTACACCTTC.